This T cell receptor beta chain was recorded in a study of blood T cell repertoires in COVID-19. Study overall: There were acute and convalescent COVID-19 samples, and they came from the United States, Italy and Spain. PBMCs, B-cell-depleted T cells, or T cells were the source of the cDNA or gDNA that made up the material.

Authors' analysis steps: Nucleated cell number was recorded as an estimate derived from reference gene primer amplification. The protocol was immunoSEQ multiplex PCR, while the TCRdb copy is restricted to in-frame clones and leaves out a portion. V, J and clone size are those of that table, while D and trimming were read from the DNA. The sample lists about 240,000 clones, over 80% seen once, with 5% to 8% in the top ten. This clone was seen more than once but under ten times. V lost 4 bases to trimming and J lost 4 bases, with 10 bases between them. In germline, CDR1 is WNHNN, CDR2 SYGVQD (reference sequence). The CDR3 is made up of 13 amino acids.

The sequenced sample was peripheral blood. This receptor was taken from a woman aged 55 to 70 with active or convalescent COVID-19. This chain links TRBV10-1 with TRBJ1-2; D not certain. The DNA for the CDR3 is TGCGCCAGCAGTGGAGGGTTCGGCTATGGCTACACCTTC. Translated: CASSGGFGYGYTF.